A single sample gave rise to the 21 T cell receptor beta chains below, sequenced in a study of blood T cell repertoires in COVID-19. Measured with immunoSEQ multiplex PCR; TCRdb has only the in-frame clones, and not every one. The top ten clones hold roughly 9.6% of a sample with about 240,000 clones, about 86% of them seen once. Sequencing was carried out using peripheral blood. The receptor source for this set is a woman older than 75 with acute or convalescent COVID-19.

The CDR3 here is CASSPLEGPGGYTF. The CDR3 DNA sequence: TGCGCCAGCAGCCCACTCGAGGGTCCCGGTGGCTACACCTTC. J is TRBJ1-2 and V is TRBV5-1; D not resolved. Germline V lookup: CDR1 SGHRS, CDR2 YFSETQ. V lost 4 bases and J 7 bases, leaving 17 bases between the germline ends. The CDR3 loop spans 14 amino acids. The variable domain in full, completed from reference TRBV5-1 and TRBJ1-2, reads KAGVTQTPRYLIKTRGQQVTLSCSPISGHRSVSWYQQTPGQGLQFLFEYFSETQRNKGNFPGRFSGRQFSNSRSEMNVSTLELGDSALYLCASSPLEGPGGYTFGSGTRLTVV.

The chain joins TRBV11-2 to TRBJ2-2; 7 bases are shared with TRBD1. After removal of 3 bases from V and 4 bases from J, the junction contained 8 bases not matched to a gene. The germline gives CDR1 SGHAT, CDR2 FQNNGV. The CDR3 sequence is 16 residues long. This CDR3 reads CASSFEGYRGTGELFF. CDR3 coding DNA: TGTGCCAGCAGCTTCGAGGGCTACAGGGGCACCGGGGAGCTGTTTTTT.

Here the CDR3 DNA reads TGTGCCAGCACCCCTCGGTGGAACACTGAAGCTTTCTTT. Residues: CASTPRWNTEAFF. The chain employs TRBV2 and TRBJ1-1; D gene ambiguous. Germline CDR1 SNHLY, CDR2 FYNNEI. CDR3 length: 13 amino acids. The V and J ends lost 7 bases and 1 base respectively, with 10 bases between them.

This clone was detected a few times. This sequence joins TRBV9 and TRBJ2-1; 10 nucleotides agree with TRBD2. Per the germline V gene, CDR1 is SGDLS and CDR2 is YYNGEE. The length of the CDR3 is 19 residues. V lost 5 bases, J lost 0 bases, and 14 bases stayed unmatched. CDR3 nucleotide sequence: TGTGCCAGCAGTGCCAAAAGCGGGGGGGCCCACCGCTCCTACAATGAGCAGTTCTTC. Its translation: CASSAKSGGAHRSYNEQFF.

V usage is TRBV6-5 and J usage is TRBJ1-5; 8 nucleotides align to TRBD1. Germline CDR1 is MNHEY and CDR2 is SVGAGI. The V and J ends lost 6 bases and 4 bases, in that order; junction bases with no gene match: 2. The CDR3 length is 13 residues. CDR3 DNA sequence: TGTGCCAGCAGAGGACAGGGAAATCAGCCCCAGCATTTT. Translation gives CASRGQGNQPQHF.

The V call is TRBV19, the J call TRBJ1-6; the match to TRBD1 covers 8 bases. Per germline, CDR1 LNHDA and CDR2 SQIVND (reference sequence). The CDR3 sequence is 14 residues long. Unmatched junction bases numbered 2, after V lost 5 bases and J lost 5 bases. The CDR3 sequence: CASSYRGNNSPLHF. The DNA for the CDR3 is TGTGCCAGTAGTTACAGGGGGAATAATTCACCCCTCCACTTT.

This chain connects TRBV6-1 to TRBJ1-5; a weak D match, TRBD1 (5 bases). V lost 0 bases and J 7 bases, leaving 7 bases between the germline ends. The CDR3 has 13 residues. Germline loops: CDR1 MNHNS, CDR2 SASEGT. As DNA, the CDR3 is TGTGCCAGCAGTGAAGCGGGGGGACAGCCCCAGCATTTT. It codes for CASSEAGGQPQHF.

The chain recombines TRBV28 with TRBJ1-3; 9 positions agree with TRBD1. Germline V lookup: CDR1 MDHEN, CDR2 SYDVKM. The V and J ends lost 6 bases and 7 bases, in that order; junction bases with no gene match: 7. The CDR3 spans 14 residues. As DNA, the CDR3 is TGTGCCAGCAGCCCAGGGACAGGGCGGAACACCATATATTTT. Residues: CASSPGTGRNTIYF.

The J gene is TRBJ1-1, the V gene TRBV6-5, with D perhaps TRBD1 (5 bases). The ends were cut back, 0 bases at V and 9 bases at J, with 14 bases in the middle. This CDR3 contains 14 residues. The V gene's germline CDR1 is MNHEY and CDR2 SVGAGI. CDR3 in DNA: TGTGCCAGCAGTTACTCAGCAGGGCCGGTGAAAGCTTTCTTT. Residues: CASSYSAGPVKAFF.

The chain is built from TRBV5-1 and TRBJ1-5; tentative D call: TRBD1 (6 bases). This CDR3 is 14 amino acids long. Between the trimmed V and J ends, which lost 0 bases and 6 bases, there was a span of 10 bases. Germline lookup yields CDR1 SGHRS and CDR2 YFSETQ. The CDR3 reads CASSLAGVGQPQHF. The CDR3 DNA follows: TGCGCCAGCAGCTTGGCAGGGGTTGGTCAGCCCCAGCATTTT.

The chain employs TRBV3-1 (or the pseudogene TRBV3-2) and TRBJ2-1; perhaps TRBD2 as D (6 bases). This CDR3 contains 17 residues. The V gene's germline CDR1 is LGHDT and CDR2 YNNKEL (reference sequence). V lost 0 bases, J lost 3 bases, and 15 bases lay in between. The CDR3 sequence is CASSQEVPSVLYNEQFF. CDR3 nucleotide sequence: TGTGCCAGCAGCCAAGAGGTTCCTAGCGTTCTCTACAATGAGCAGTTCTTC.

J is TRBJ2-7 and V is TRBV2; D is perhaps TRBD1 (6 bases). Per the germline V gene, CDR1 is SNHLY and CDR2 is FYNNEI. The V end lost 5 bases, the J end lost 5 bases, and 10 bases lay between the germline ends. The CDR3 runs to 12 residues. Written as DNA, the CDR3 is TGTGCCAGCAGTCTACAGGGAGACGAGCAGTACTTC. Its protein is CASSLQGDEQYF. Full variable domain (rest looked up from reference TRBV2 and TRBJ2-7): EPEVTQTPSHQVTQMGQEVILRCVPISNHLYFYWYRQILGQKVEFLVSFYNNEISEKSEIFDDQFSVERPDGSNFTLKIRSTKLEDSAMYFCASSLQGDEQYFGPGTRLTVT.

J is TRBJ2-5 and V is TRBV5-1; 11 positions match TRBD1. CDR3 size: 15 residues. With V trimmed by 5 bases and J by 5 bases, 8 bases remained unmatched. Germline V CDR1 and CDR2: SGHRS, YFSETQ. The DNA for the CDR3 is TGCGCCAGCAGGGACCGTGGACAGGGGGCGGAGACCCAGTACTTC. This translates into CASRDRGQGAETQYF.

CDR3 coding DNA: TGTGCCAGCAGCTTATTAAGCCAGGGCGGGAGCTATGGCTACACCTTC. Translating it yields CASSLLSQGGSYGYTF. This sequence joins TRBV7-9 and TRBJ1-2, with D perhaps TRBD1 (5 bases). Germline lookup yields CDR1 SEHNR and CDR2 FQNEAQ (reference sequence). The CDR3 length is 16 residues. V lost 2 bases to trimming and J lost 4 bases, with 17 bases between them. Looking up the rest from reference TRBV7-9 and TRBJ1-2 gives the full variable domain: DTGVSQNPRHKITKRGQNVTFRCDPISEHNRLYWYRQTLGQGPEFLTYFQNEAQLEKSRLLSDRFSAERPKGSFSTLEIQRTEQGDSAMYLCASSLLSQGGSYGYTFGSGTRLTVV.

The chain carries TRBV7-8 and TRBJ1-5; 7 bases agree with TRBD1. In germline, CDR1 is SGHVS, CDR2 FQNEAQ. CDR3 size: 18 residues. The V gene end was trimmed by 7 bases and the J gene end by 5 bases; junction bases not matched to a gene: 20. CDR3 nucleotide sequence: TGTGCCAGCACCTCCTACCGACAGGGCACCTATGGGTATCAGCCCCAGCATTTT. Protein sequence: CASTSYRQGTYGYQPQHF.

The gene calls are TRBV11-2 and TRBJ1-3, with 8 bases fitting TRBD1. The CDR3 sequence is 18 residues long. Germline CDR1 SGHAT, CDR2 FQNNGV. V was pared by 5 bases and J by 7 bases, with 19 bases of the junction left unmatched. The CDR3 DNA reads as TGTGCCAGCAGCCTCCCAGGACAGGGATTAGTATGGGCGAACACCATATATTTT. It is translated as CASSLPGQGLVWANTIYF. The variable domain in full, with the rest retrieved from reference TRBV11-2 and TRBJ1-3, is EAGVAQSPRYKIIEKRQSVAFWCNPISGHATLYWYQQILGQGPKLLIQFQNNGVVDDSQLPKDRFSAERLKGVDSTLKIQPAKLEDSAVYLCASSLPGQGLVWANTIYFGEGSWLTVV.

This clone was seen only once. This rearrangement joins TRBV27 to TRBJ1-5; a possible D gene is TRBD1 (6 bases). Germline assignment: CDR1 MNHEY and CDR2 SMNVEV (reference sequence). This CDR3 has 15 amino acids. Trimming shortened V by 6 bases and J by 9 bases, and 21 bases separated the two germline ends. The CDR3 nucleotides are TGTGCCAGCAGAGAAGGACAGTACGGGGAGCGGCCCCAGCATTTT. Translating it yields CASREGQYGERPQHF.

This clone was counted a single time. The V call is TRBV4-1, the J call TRBJ2-7, with no clear D. Looked up from germline, CDR1 is MGHRA and CDR2 is YSYEKL. Between the trimmed V and J ends, which lost 8 bases and 2 bases, there was a span of 10 bases. This CDR3 contains 12 residues. The CDR3 DNA follows: TGCGCCAGCCTTGACTGGGCCTACGAGCAGTACTTC. Protein product: CASLDWAYEQYF.

The rearrangement links TRBV7-9 to TRBJ2-1; 10 bases fit TRBD1. Germline V CDR1 and CDR2: SEHNR, FQNEAQ (reference sequence). The CDR3 has 16 residues. Unmatched junction bases numbered 2, after V lost 1 base and J lost 2 bases. The CDR3 DNA sequence: TGTGCCAGCAGCTTAGGTGGGACAGGGGCCTACAATGAGCAGTTCTTC. This codes for CASSLGGTGAYNEQFF.

V gene TRBV5-5 combines with J gene TRBJ2-2, with 11 bases identical to TRBD1. The CDR3 length is 14 residues. CDR1 and CDR2 (germline): SGHKS, YYEKEE (reference sequence). The V segment lost 3 bases and the J segment 6 bases; nucleotides outside the gene matches: 1. Here the CDR3 reads CASSWGQGAGELFF. DNA of the CDR3: TGTGCCAGCAGCTGGGGACAGGGGGCCGGGGAGCTGTTTTTT.

V gene TRBV9 combines with J gene TRBJ1-3; 7 bases agree with TRBD1. The CDR3 consists of 15 residues. CDR1 is SGDLS and CDR2 is YYNGEE in the germline V gene. The V segment lost 3 bases and the J segment 0 bases; nucleotides outside the gene matches: 3. CDR3 protein: CASSAKGASGNTIYF. DNA of the CDR3: TGTGCCAGCAGCGCCAAGGGGGCCTCTGGAAACACCATATATTTT.